This passage covers 7 T cell receptor beta chains from one sample sequenced in a study of shared clonotypes between healthy human individuals. Repertoires were generated with immunoSEQ multiplex PCR, while TCRdb's copy carries only in-frame clones and drops some. The sample holds 950,000 to 1,300,000 clones, 65% to 80% seen once. Sequenced sample: memory CD4+ T cells sorted from blood. Subset in this sample: CD45RA-negative fraction. All receptors come from a man aged 18 to 30 in good health.

A single count supports this clone. The V call is TRBV21-1, the J call TRBJ1-2. TRBV21-1 is given as a pseudogene. The CDR3 loop spans 17 amino acids. The CDR3 DNA reads TGTGCCAGCAGCAAAGGTGCGGGGGAGGGGCGAAACTATGGCTACACCTTC. This codes for CASSKGAGEGRNYGYTF.

The CDR3 sequence: CAWRGGQLSSNTGELFF. The CDR3 nucleotides are TGTGCCTGGAGGGGGGGACAGCTGAGCAGTAACACCGGGGAGCTGTTTTTT. V gene TRBV30 combines with J gene TRBJ2-2, with D perhaps matching TRBD1 (7 bases). The CDR3 extends over 17 amino acids. V was trimmed by 3 bases and J by 2 bases, leaving 19 bases between them. Germline values: CDR1 GTSNPN, CDR2 SVGIG (reference sequence).

The J gene is TRBJ1-4, the V gene TRBV2, with TRBD1 matching over 10 bases. The length of the CDR3 is 15 residues. Looked up from germline, CDR1 is SNHLY and CDR2 is FYNNEI. Trimming took 8 bases from V and 7 from J; bases not matched to a gene: 10. CDR3 sequence: CASADSGTGVEKLFF. Here the CDR3 DNA reads TGTGCCAGCGCTGACTCCGGGACAGGGGTTGAAAAACTGTTTTTT. Full variable domain (missing parts from reference TRBV2 and TRBJ1-4): EPEVTQTPSHQVTQMGQEVILRCVPISNHLYFYWYRQILGQKVEFLVSFYNNEISEKSEIFDDQFSVERPDGSNFTLKIRSTKLEDSAMYFCASADSGTGVEKLFFGSGTQLSVL.

The chain links TRBV5-6 to TRBJ2-1; 7 bases are a match to TRBD1. CDR1 and CDR2 from the germline V gene are SGHDT and YYEEEE. The CDR3 is 15 amino acids. V was pared by 6 bases and J by 7 bases, with 13 bases of the junction left unmatched. In nucleotides, the CDR3 is TGTGCCAGCAACCAACAGGGGAATCCCCAAAATGAGCAGTTCTTC. Protein: CASNQQGNPQNEQFF. Full variable domain (outside the CDR3, taken from reference TRBV5-6 and TRBJ2-1): DAGVTQSPTHLIKTRGQQVTLRCSPKSGHDTVSWYQQALGQGPQFIFQYYEEEERQRGNFPDRFSGHQFPNYSSELNVNALLLGDSALYLCASNQQGNPQNEQFFGPGTRLTVL.

A single count supports this clone. The CDR3 spells CASETGGGETQYF. Written as DNA, the CDR3 is TGTGCCAGCGAGACAGGGGGCGGAGAGACCCAGTACTTC. The chain uses TRBV18 and TRBJ2-5; 10 bases are a match to TRBD1. This CDR3 spans 13 amino acids. Trimming removed 8 bases from V and 4 bases from J; junction bases left unmatched: 4. From germline, CDR1 is KGHSH and CDR2 LQKENI.

This chain connects TRBV6-1 to TRBJ1-3, with a tentative D call TRBD1 (5 bases). Germline V lookup: CDR1 MNHNS, CDR2 SASEGT. Between the trimmed V and J ends, which lost 4 bases and 4 bases, there was a span of 8 bases. This CDR3 comprises 13 residues. In DNA form, the CDR3 reads TGTGCCAGCAGTGGGCGACAGGGAAACACCATATATTTT. It is translated as CASSGRQGNTIYF.

The chain employs TRBV6-1 and TRBJ1-5; 10 bases are shared with TRBD1. Germline V gene sequence: CDR1 MNHNS, CDR2 SASEGT. The CDR3 spans 14 residues. Trimming took 7 bases from V and 4 from J; bases not matched to a gene: 4. CDR3 nucleotides: TGTGCCAGCACCCAGGGACAGGGGAATCAGCCCCAGCATTTT. Its translation is CASTQGQGNQPQHF.